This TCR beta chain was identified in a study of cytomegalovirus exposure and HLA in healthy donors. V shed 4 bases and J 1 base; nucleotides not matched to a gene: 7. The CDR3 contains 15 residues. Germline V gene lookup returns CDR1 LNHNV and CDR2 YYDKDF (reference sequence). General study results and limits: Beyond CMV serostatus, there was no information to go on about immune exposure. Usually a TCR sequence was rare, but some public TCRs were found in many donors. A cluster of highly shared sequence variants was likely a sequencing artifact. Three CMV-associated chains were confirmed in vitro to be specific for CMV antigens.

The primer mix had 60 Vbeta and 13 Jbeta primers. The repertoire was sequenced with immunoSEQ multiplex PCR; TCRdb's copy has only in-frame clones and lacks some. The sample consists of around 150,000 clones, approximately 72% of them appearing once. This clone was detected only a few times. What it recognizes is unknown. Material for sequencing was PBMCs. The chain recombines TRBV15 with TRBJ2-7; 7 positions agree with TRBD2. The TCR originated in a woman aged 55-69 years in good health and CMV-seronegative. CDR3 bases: TGTGCCACCAGCACCGATTCGGGGGGATCCTACGAGCAGTACTTC. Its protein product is CATSTDSGGSYEQYF.